Sequencing of this T cell receptor (beta chain) was carried out in a study of CD8 T cells in ankylosing spondylitis. Whole-study findings and limits: As for the disease-linked clones, they showed a CD8+ phenotype and occurred at relatively low frequencies in peripheral blood. Apparently characteristic of ankylosing spondylitis blood was a TCR beta motif (roughly eight highly homologous variants). There was reportedly significant enrichment of clones that were disease-linked in matched ankylosing spondylitis synovial fluid. In the blood and synovial fluid of reactive arthritis, some motif variants had been previously reported.

V lost 2 bases and J lost 0, with 18 bases in between. CDR3 size: 17 residues. Germline V gene data show CDR1 as DFQATT and CDR2 as SNEGSKA (reference sequence). This clonotype occurred a few times. Its matching antigen is unknown. A quantitative 5'-RACE method, one with molecular barcodes, was used to make TCR beta libraries. TCRdb re-called the 5' RACE reads through MiXCR, storing one row per CDR3 protein. The sample has roughly 370,000 distinct CDR3 sequences, about 22% seen once. Sequencing was done on a sample of blood, either unsorted or a sorted T cell fraction (not recorded which). This clonotype was sampled from a male donor with ankylosing spondylitis. The chain couples TRBV20-1 to TRBJ2-3; the D is unclear. CDR3 sequence reads: CSARSRVGSASTDTQYF. The CDR3 nucleotides are TGCAGTGCTAGATCCCGGGTGGGCAGCGCTAGCACAGATACGCAGTATTTT.